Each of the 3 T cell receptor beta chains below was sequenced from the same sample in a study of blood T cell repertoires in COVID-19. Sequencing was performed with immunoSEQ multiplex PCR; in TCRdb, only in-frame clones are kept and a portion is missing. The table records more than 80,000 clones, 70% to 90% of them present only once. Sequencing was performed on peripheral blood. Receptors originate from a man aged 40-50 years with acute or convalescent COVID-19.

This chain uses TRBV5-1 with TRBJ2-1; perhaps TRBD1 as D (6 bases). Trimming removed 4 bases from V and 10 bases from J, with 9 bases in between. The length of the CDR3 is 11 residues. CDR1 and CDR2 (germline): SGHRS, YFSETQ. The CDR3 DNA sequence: TGCGCCAGCAGCCCCGACAGGGAGCAGTTCTTC. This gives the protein CASSPDREQFF.

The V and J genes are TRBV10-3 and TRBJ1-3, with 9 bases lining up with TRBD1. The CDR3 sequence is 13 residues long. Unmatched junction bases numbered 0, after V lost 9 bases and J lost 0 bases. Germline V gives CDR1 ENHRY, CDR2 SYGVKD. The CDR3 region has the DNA TGTGCCATGACAGGGGGCTCTGGAAACACCATATATTTT. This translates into CAMTGGSGNTIYF.

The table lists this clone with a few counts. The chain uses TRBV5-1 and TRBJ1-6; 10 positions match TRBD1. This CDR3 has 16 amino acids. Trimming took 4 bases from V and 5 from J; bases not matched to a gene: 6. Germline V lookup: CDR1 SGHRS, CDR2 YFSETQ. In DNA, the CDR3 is TGCGCCAGCAGCCCCCGACAGGGGGCGGATAATTCACCCCTCCACTTT. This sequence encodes CASSPRQGADNSPLHF. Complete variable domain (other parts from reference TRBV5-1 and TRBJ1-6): KAGVTQTPRYLIKTRGQQVTLSCSPISGHRSVSWYQQTPGQGLQFLFEYFSETQRNKGNFPGRFSGRQFSNSRSEMNVSTLELGDSALYLCASSPRQGADNSPLHFGNGTRLTVT.